The 14 T cell receptor beta chains given below trace back to one sample, sequenced in a study of T cell responses to AZD1222 COVID-19 vaccine. Clones were read by immunoSEQ multiplex PCR, and TCRdb kept only the in-frame ones, dropping some. Of about 220,000 clones in the sample, 85% to 95% are singletons; the top ten hold roughly 1%. The sequenced sample was peripheral blood, obtained on day 0 of MenACWY control vaccination. Receptor source: an adult in good health.

This chain connects TRBV6-2 or TRBV6-3 to TRBJ1-3; D unresolved. Trimming stripped 2 bases from V and 4 bases from J, with 3 bases between. Germline-derived CDR1 and CDR2 are MNHEY and SVGEGT. The CDR3 has 12 residues. CDR3 region: CASSYTGNTIYF. The DNA for the CDR3 is TGTGCCAGCAGTTACACCGGAAACACCATATATTTT.

The V and J genes are TRBV7-6 and TRBJ2-7; D call uncertain. CDR1 is SGHVS, CDR2 FNYEAQ, per germline. The CDR3 contains 16 residues. V was pared by 1 base and J by 3 bases, with 16 bases between. The chain's CDR3 is CASSLESGALGYEQYF. As DNA, the CDR3 is TGTGCCAGCAGCTTAGAGTCCGGTGCCCTTGGCTACGAGCAGTACTTC.

The chain joins TRBV2 to TRBJ1-1; TRBD1 is a possible D gene (6 bases). From germline, CDR1 is SNHLY and CDR2 FYNNEI. The CDR3 runs to 14 residues. V was clipped by 4 bases and J by 1 base, with 10 bases between them. CDR3 in amino acids: CASSVGQRNTEAFF. The CDR3, as DNA: TGTGCCAGCAGTGTGGGACAAAGGAACACTGAAGCTTTCTTT.

In nucleotides, the CDR3 is TGTGCCGGTAGTAAGGGGGGCGGAGACGAAAAACTGTTTTTT. Translated, it gives CAGSKGGGDEKLFF. This sequence joins TRBV30 and TRBJ1-4; TRBD1 is a possible D gene (6 bases). This CDR3 is built from 14 residues. Deletions cut 8 bases from V and 8 bases from J, with 21 bases between. CDR1 and CDR2 from the germline V gene are GTSNPN and SVGIG (reference sequence).

The chain recombines TRBV6-5 with TRBJ2-7, with TRBD2 matching 7 bases. This CDR3 is 15 amino acids long. In germline, CDR1 is MNHEY, CDR2 SVGAGI. V lost 2 bases, J lost 2 bases, and 6 bases stayed unmatched. The CDR3, as DNA: TGTGCCAGCAGTTACCGTCTCCGGGGGGCCTACGAGCAGTACTTC. Translated: CASSYRLRGAYEQYF.

The chain employs TRBV21-1 and TRBJ2-5; TRBD2, the table's D call, lacks a check against the DNA. TRBV21-1 is reported as a pseudogene. CDR3 length: 16 residues. The chain's CDR3 is CASSKASGGGQETQYF. Here the CDR3 DNA reads TGTGCCAGCAGCAAAGCCAGCGGGGGGGGCCAAGAGACCCAGTACTTC.

The CDR3 loop reads CASSLRPYLAGEKADTQYF. The CDR3 DNA reads as TGTGCCAGCAGTTTACGGCCTTACCTAGCGGGGGAAAAAGCAGATACGCAGTATTTT. This chain connects TRBV27 to TRBJ2-3; 10 bases are shared with TRBD2. Germline V gene lookup returns CDR1 MNHEY and CDR2 SMNVEV (reference sequence). V trimming: 2 bases; J trimming: 4 bases; junction bases outside the gene matches: 15. The CDR3 loop spans 19 amino acids.

The sample holds one count of this clone. The chain couples TRBV2 to TRBJ2-6; D perhaps matches TRBD1 (5 bases). Trimming stripped 8 bases from V and 0 bases from J, with 11 bases between. This CDR3 region has 15 residues. Germline V gives CDR1 SNHLY, CDR2 FYNNEI. Here the CDR3 reads CASGGQSSGANVLTF. For the CDR3, the DNA is TGTGCCAGCGGCGGACAAAGCTCTGGGGCCAACGTCCTGACTTTC.

The chain employs TRBV4-2 and TRBJ1-4; D is possibly TRBD1 (5 bases). Germline lookup yields CDR1 LGHNA and CDR2 YNFKEQ. CDR3 size: 16 residues. V lost 4 bases and J 4 bases, leaving 16 bases between the germline ends. CDR3 protein: CASSLTGSGINEKLFF. CDR3 DNA sequence: TGTGCCAGCAGCCTTACAGGTTCCGGTATTAATGAAAAACTGTTTTTT.

The V call is TRBV2, the J call TRBJ2-7; D remains unclear. CDR1 SNHLY and CDR2 FYNNEI come from the germline V gene. The ends were cut back, 6 bases at V and 2 bases at J, with 11 bases in the middle. This CDR3 spans 13 amino acids. The CDR3 is CASRESRAYEQYF. The CDR3 DNA reads TGTGCCAGCAGGGAGTCAAGGGCCTACGAGCAGTACTTC.

V usage is TRBV5-1 and J usage is TRBJ1-5; no firm D call. The CDR3 is 15 residues long. Trimming took 0 bases from V and 3 from J, leaving 10 bases between them. Per the germline V gene, CDR1 is SGHRS and CDR2 is YFSETQ. Here the CDR3 reads CASSLGDTSNQPQHF. The CDR3 DNA is TGCGCCAGCAGCTTGGGAGACACCTCCAATCAGCCCCAGCATTTT.

The genes are TRBV11-2 and TRBJ2-2, with D possibly matching TRBD1 (5 bases). CDR3 length equals 13 residues. Germline V gene sequence: CDR1 SGHAT, CDR2 FQNNGV. Deletions cut 5 bases from V and 3 bases from J, with 7 bases between. The CDR3 protein is CASSQTDTGELFF. The CDR3 region has the DNA TGTGCCAGCAGCCAGACAGACACCGGGGAGCTGTTTTTT.

V usage is TRBV5-1 and J usage is TRBJ1-2; weak D call: TRBD1 (6 bases). This CDR3 has 16 amino acids. Germline loops: CDR1 SGHRS, CDR2 YFSETQ. Trimming stripped 2 bases from V and 1 base from J, with 15 bases between. The CDR3 DNA sequence: TGCGCCAGCAGCTTAGAAGGCAGGGGAAGTAACTATGGCTACACCTTC. This encodes CASSLEGRGSNYGYTF. Complete variable domain (other parts from reference TRBV5-1 and TRBJ1-2): KAGVTQTPRYLIKTRGQQVTLSCSPISGHRSVSWYQQTPGQGLQFLFEYFSETQRNKGNFPGRFSGRQFSNSRSEMNVSTLELGDSALYLCASSLEGRGSNYGYTFGSGTRLTVV.

The chain uses TRBV7-2 and TRBJ1-1; D call uncertain. Germline loops: CDR1 SGHTA, CDR2 FQGNSA. There are 13 residues in the CDR3. V gave up 6 bases and J gave up 1 base, with 9 bases separating them. The DNA for the CDR3 is TGTGCCAGCAGACCCATAGGGAACACTGAAGCTTTCTTT. Translation: CASRPIGNTEAFF.